This entry lists 17 T cell receptor beta chains sequenced from one sample in a study of response to subunit inactivated influenza vaccine. TCRdb re-analysed the RT-PCR reads in MiXCR, keeping a single row per CDR3 protein. The sample has about 240,000 distinct CDR3 sequences, over 9% seen once. This sample comprised non-naive T cells sorted from PBMCs, obtained 14 to 15 days before vaccination. The receptors here all came from a man aged 45-65 years who received an inactivated influenza vaccine.

This clonotype was seen more than once but under ten times. V usage is TRBV20-1 and J usage is TRBJ1-2; D uncertain. With 5 bases removed from V and 8 bases from J, the gap between germline ends came to 12 bases. The CDR3 contains 11 residues. The germline gives CDR1 DFQATT, CDR2 SNEGSKA (reference sequence). CDR3 loop: CSAPKDWGYTF. In DNA form, the CDR3 reads TGCAGTGCTCCTAAAGACTGGGGCTACACCTTC.

This clonotype turned up a few times. The chain is built from TRBV27 and TRBJ2-2; possibly TRBD1 or TRBD2 for D (5 bases each). CDR1 is MNHEY, CDR2 SMNVEV, per germline (reference sequence). The CDR3 runs to 15 residues. Trimming shortened V by 3 bases and J by 5 bases, and 13 bases separated the two germline ends. Here the CDR3 reads CASSFEGRWTGELFF. The CDR3 bases are TGTGCCAGCAGTTTCGAGGGGCGCTGGACCGGGGAGCTGTTTTTT.

Many counts were recorded for this clonotype. J is TRBJ2-6 and V is TRBV24-1; D may match TRBD1 or TRBD2 (5 bases each). Trimming left V 3 bases short and J 2 bases short, with 13 bases between. Germline CDR1 reads KGHDR; CDR2 reads SFDVKD. The CDR3 extends over 17 amino acids. CDR3 DNA: TGTGCCACCAGTGATGCCCGAAGAGGGGCTGGGGCCAACGTCCTGACTTTC. It specifies CATSDARRGAGANVLTF.

At least ten counts were recorded for this clonotype. The chain employs TRBV5-1 and TRBJ2-2, with 10 bases that match TRBD1. The CDR3 has 15 residues. The ends lost 4 bases at V and 6 bases at J; junction bases unmatched: 6. Germline CDR1 reads SGHRS; CDR2 reads YFSETQ. CDR3 amino acids: CASSPWDRGPGELFF. As DNA, the CDR3 is TGCGCCAGCAGCCCCTGGGACAGGGGTCCCGGGGAGCTGTTTTTT.

The V call is TRBV4-3, the J call TRBJ2-7, with 7 bases identical to TRBD1. The CDR3 totals 14 residues. Germline CDR1 and CDR2: LGHNA and YSLEER. The V gene end was trimmed by 0 bases and the J gene end by 4 bases; junction bases not matched to a gene: 3. The CDR3 loop reads CASSQEQGSYEQYF. The CDR3 DNA is TGCGCCAGCAGCCAAGAACAGGGGAGTTACGAGCAGTACTTC.

At least ten counts were recorded for this clonotype. The chain has TRBV7-9 and TRBJ2-1; the match to TRBD1 covers 9 bases. V was clipped by 4 bases and J by 7 bases; unmatched bases: 14. The CDR3 runs 17 residues. Germline-derived CDR1 and CDR2 are SEHNR and FQNEAQ (reference sequence). CDR3 sequence (DNA): TGTGCCAGCAGCTCCGGGACAGGGAAGGGGTGGAAAAATGAGCAGTTCTTC. Translation gives CASSSGTGKGWKNEQFF.

The rearrangement links TRBV30 to TRBJ2-1; the D is unclear. Germline V gene lookup returns CDR1 GTSNPN and CDR2 SVGIG (reference sequence). V dropped 0 bases and J dropped 2 bases, with 14 bases sitting between them. The CDR3 extends over 16 amino acids. The CDR3, as DNA: TGTGCCTGGAGTGTAGTGGGCACCGTAGCCTACAATGAGCAGTTCTTC. Its protein product is CAWSVVGTVAYNEQFF.

This clonotype was observed a handful of times. V gene TRBV20-1 combines with J gene TRBJ2-5, with 12 bases lining up with TRBD2. V dropped 0 bases and J dropped 4; count of bases not matched to a gene: 0. Germline V gene sequence: CDR1 DFQATT, CDR2 SNEGSKA (reference sequence). CDR3 length: 14 amino acids. The CDR3 protein is CSARELAGGETQYF. Written as DNA, the CDR3 is TGCAGTGCTAGAGAACTAGCGGGGGGAGAGACCCAGTACTTC.

The chain has TRBV28 and TRBJ2-1; 13 bases fit TRBD2. J gave up 9 bases and V 6 bases, and 2 bases lay outside the gene matches. Germline V gives CDR1 MDHEN, CDR2 SYDVKM. The CDR3 covers 13 residues. CDR3 nucleotide sequence: TGTGCCAGCAGCGGACTAGCGGGGGCTGAGCAGTTCTTC. Protein product: CASSGLAGAEQFF.

This chain links TRBV5-1 with TRBJ1-6, with 9 bases aligning to TRBD1. CDR1 is SGHRS, CDR2 YFSETQ, per germline. J lost 7 bases, V lost 4 bases, and 6 bases had no gene match. The CDR3 is 15 amino acids. The DNA of the CDR3 is TGCGCCAGCAGCCGGCGGGACAGGGAGAATTCACCCCTCCACTTT. Protein sequence: CASSRRDRENSPLHF.

The V and J genes are TRBV15 and TRBJ2-1; no definite D call. Germline V gives CDR1 LNHNV, CDR2 YYDKDF (reference sequence). CDR3 length equals 14 residues. V was trimmed by 4 bases and J by 2 bases, leaving 9 bases between them. The CDR3 reads CATSKGLTYNEQFF. The CDR3 DNA is TGTGCCACCAGCAAGGGATTGACCTACAATGAGCAGTTCTTC.

The sample holds a few counts of this clonotype. The V and J genes are TRBV18 and TRBJ2-7; D is ambiguous. V lost 3 bases to trimming and J lost 7 bases, with 7 bases between them. The CDR3 runs to 11 residues. In germline, CDR1 is KGHSH, CDR2 LQKENI. CDR3 DNA sequence: TGTGCCAGCTCACCTGACACTGAGCAGTACTTC. Translated: CASSPDTEQYF. Complete variable domain (other parts from reference TRBV18 and TRBJ2-7): NAGVMQNPRHLVRRRGQEARLRCSPMKGHSHVYWYRQLPEEGLKFMVYLQKENIIDESGMPKERFSAEFPKEGPSILRIQQVVRGDSAAYFCASSPDTEQYFGPGTRLTVT.

The chain is built from TRBV12-3 or TRBV12-4 and TRBJ2-7, with D unclear. Trimming stripped 2 bases from V and 4 bases from J, with 6 bases between. This CDR3 is 12 amino acids long. The DNA of the CDR3 is TGTGCCAGCAGTTTAATGCGATACGAGCAGTACTTC. Protein product: CASSLMRYEQYF.

This clonotype turned up a few times. This sequence joins TRBV9 and TRBJ2-5, with unresolved D. This CDR3 has 14 amino acids. Between the trimmed V and J ends, which lost 4 bases and 5 bases, there was a span of 15 bases. Germline V gives CDR1 SGDLS, CDR2 YYNGEE. CDR3 DNA sequence: TGTGCCAGCAGCCCGAACCCGGGTCAGGAGACCCAGTACTTC. Residues: CASSPNPGQETQYF.

The chain links TRBV14 to TRBJ2-2, with D possibly being TRBD1 (5 bases). V gave up 5 bases and J gave up 8 bases, with 15 bases separating them. CDR1 is SGHDN and CDR2 is FVKESK in the germline V gene. This CDR3 spans 14 amino acids. CDR3 region: CASSETANRGELFF. In DNA, the CDR3 is TGTGCCAGCAGCGAGACAGCAAACAGAGGGGAGCTGTTTTTT.

This clonotype was counted between two and nine times. The chain couples TRBV12-3 or TRBV12-4 to TRBJ2-2; the match to TRBD1 covers 7 bases. V trimming: 1 base; J trimming: 3 bases; junction bases outside the gene matches: 2. The CDR3 length is 15 residues. CDR3 sequence: CASSLGTGYTGELFF. The CDR3 DNA reads as TGTGCCAGCAGTTTAGGGACAGGTTACACCGGGGAGCTGTTTTTT.

This clonotype has only a few counts. The chain carries TRBV6-1 and TRBJ2-3; the D call may be TRBD1 or TRBD2 (5 bases each). Trimming shortened V by 8 bases and J by 8 bases, and 14 bases separated the two germline ends. Germline assignment: CDR1 MNHNS and CDR2 SASEGT. The CDR3 totals 12 residues. In DNA, the CDR3 is TGTGCCAGCGGTCGGGGCGGAGGTACGCAGTATTTT. It yields the protein CASGRGGGTQYF.